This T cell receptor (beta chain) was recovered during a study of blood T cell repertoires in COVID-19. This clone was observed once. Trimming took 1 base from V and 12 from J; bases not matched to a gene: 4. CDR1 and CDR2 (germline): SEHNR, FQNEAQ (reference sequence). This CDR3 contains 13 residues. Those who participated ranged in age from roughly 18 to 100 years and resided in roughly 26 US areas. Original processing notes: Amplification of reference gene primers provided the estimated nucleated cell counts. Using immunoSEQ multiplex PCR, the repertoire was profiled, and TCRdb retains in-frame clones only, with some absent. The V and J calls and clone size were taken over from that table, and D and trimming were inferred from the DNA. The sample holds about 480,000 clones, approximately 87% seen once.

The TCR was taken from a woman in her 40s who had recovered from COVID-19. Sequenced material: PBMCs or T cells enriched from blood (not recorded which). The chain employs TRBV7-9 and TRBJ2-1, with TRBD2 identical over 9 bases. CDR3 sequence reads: CASSLGSGGGQFF. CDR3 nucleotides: TGTGCCAGCAGCTTAGGTAGCGGGGGTGGGCAGTTCTTC.